This is a list of T cell receptor beta chains from one sample in a study of blood T cell repertoires in COVID-19. Sequencing used immunoSEQ multiplex PCR; TCRdb keeps in-frame clones, though not all of them. The sample lists 99,000 or so clones; roughly 84% were seen once. The sample comprised peripheral blood. Receptor source: a woman aged 60 to 75 in a cohort sampled during active or convalescent COVID-19. Each CDR3 is given with its conserved first and last residue. The D gene is left open where the match is weak.

D gene	V gene	J gene	CDR3 protein	CDR3 DNA
TRBD1	TRBV29-1	TRBJ2-1	CSVEGQNYNEQFF	TGCAGCGTTGAGGGACAGAACTACAATGAGCAGTTCTTC
.	TRBV28	TRBJ2-3	CASSFLSGSTDTQYF	TGTGCCAGCAGTTTCCTTTCCGGGAGCACAGATACGCAGTATTTT
TRBD1	TRBV5-6	TRBJ2-1	CASSLGGTDEQFF	TGTGCCAGCAGCTTGGGGGGGACAGATGAGCAGTTCTTC
.	TRBV7-9	TRBJ1-5	CASSLEGVGNQPQHF	TGTGCCAGCAGCTTAGAGGGGGTGGGCAATCAGCCCCAGCATTTT
TRBD1	TRBV5-6	TRBJ1-1	CASSFGDSTEAFF	TGTGCCAGCAGCTTTGGGGACAGCACTGAAGCTTTCTTT
.	TRBV6-2/TRBV6-3	TRBJ2-2	CASSPPAGELFF	TGTGCCAGCAGTCCCCCTGCCGGGGAGCTGTTTTTT
TRBD2	TRBV27	TRBJ2-1	CASSKRDSGSRYNEQFF	TGTGCCAGCAGTAAACGGGATAGCGGGAGTAGGTACAATGAGCAGTTCTTC
TRBD2	TRBV7-8	TRBJ2-7	CASSMTSSAFYEQYF	TGTGCCAGCAGCATGACTAGCTCAGCGTTCTACGAGCAGTACTTC
TRBD1	TRBV19	TRBJ1-1	CASSRDRGIAEAFF	TGTGCCAGTAGCCGGGACAGGGGAATCGCTGAAGCTTTCTTT
.	TRBV19	TRBJ2-1	CASSSPGTNAYNEQFF	TGTGCCAGTAGTTCCCCCGGGACAAACGCCTACAATGAGCAGTTCTTC
TRBD1	TRBV28	TRBJ1-5	CASSLTGQGPNQPQHF	TGTGCCAGCAGTTTAACGGGACAGGGGCCGAATCAGCCCCAGCATTTT
TRBD1	TRBV7-6	TRBJ1-4	CASSLGPQGAGEKLFF	TGTGCCAGCAGCTTAGGCCCCCAGGGGGCGGGCGAAAAACTGTTTTTT